This T cell receptor (beta chain) was recovered during a study of cytomegalovirus exposure and HLA in healthy donors. Study-wide points: Analysis performed later found around 15,000 TCR beta sequences associated with HLA alleles at 0.05 false discovery rate. Most TCR sequences were rare, but some public TCRs occurred in many donors.

The PCR employed 60 Vbeta primers together with 13 Jbeta primers. How the authors handled the data: In a later analysis, around 10 million of around 75 million unique beta chains occurred in at least two donors. Assay used: immunoSEQ multiplex PCR; TCRdb lists only in-frame clones, some missing. V, J and clone size were drawn from that table, and D and trimming were deduced from the DNA. The sample consists of approximately 170,000 clones, approximately 75% of them appearing once. This CDR3 contains 14 residues. The ends were cut back, 4 bases at V and 8 bases at J, with 18 bases in the middle. CDR1 and CDR2 (germline): SGHNT, YYREEE (reference sequence). Points on this clone: Antigen unknown.

This chain uses TRBV5-4 with TRBJ1-1, with TRBD1 as a possible D gene (6 bases). Sequencing was performed on PBMCs. The clonotype comes from a man aged 30-40 years in good health and CMV-seropositive. The CDR3, as DNA: TGTGCCAGCAGCCTTGCTGGGGGCTCGGTAGAAGCTTTCTTT. Residues: CASSLAGGSVEAFF.